The 28 T cell receptor beta chains below all came from one sample that was sequenced in a study of T cell repertoires in cytomegalovirus infection. TCRdb ran MiXCR on the reads and lists one entry per CDR3 protein. This table has under 250,000 distinct CDR3 sequences, approximately 7% appearing once. Sequencing was done on a sample of PBMCs. The receptor source for this set is a human donor in good health (CMV status not recorded). Some clones in this sample may be carry-over from other donors' samples.

This clonotype was detected many times. This sequence joins TRBV7-9 and TRBJ2-1; D call uncertain. Germline V gene data show CDR1 as SEHNR and CDR2 as FQNEAQ (reference sequence). The CDR3 contains 13 residues. V lost 0 bases and J lost 3, with 3 bases in between. The CDR3 here is CASSLADYNEQFF. DNA for the CDR3: TGTGCCAGCAGCTTAGCGGACTACAATGAGCAGTTCTTC. Complete variable domain (other parts from reference TRBV7-9 and TRBJ2-1): DTGVSQNPRHKITKRGQNVTFRCDPISEHNRLYWYRQTLGQGPEFLTYFQNEAQLEKSRLLSDRFSAERPKGSFSTLEIQRTEQGDSAMYLCASSLADYNEQFFGPGTRLTVL.

The chain has TRBV20-1 and TRBJ2-7, with 10 bases identical to TRBD2. V trimming: 0 bases; J trimming: 4 bases; junction bases outside the gene matches: 6. Germline loops: CDR1 DFQATT, CDR2 SNEGSKA (reference sequence). The length of the CDR3 is 15 residues. For the CDR3, the DNA is TGCAGTGCTAGAGAGAGCGGGGGGGCCAGGTACGAGCAGTACTTC. Protein: CSARESGGARYEQYF.

This clonotype was observed at least ten times. The chain uses TRBV3-1 and TRBJ2-3, with D perhaps TRBD2 (7 bases). Trimming took off 4 bases at V and 3 bases at J, with 17 bases between the two ends. The CDR3 has 16 amino acids. In germline, CDR1 is LGHDT, CDR2 YNNKEL (reference sequence). The CDR3 region is CASSLGGAVFTDTQYF. The CDR3 DNA is TGTGCCAGCAGCCTGGGGGGGGCGGTTTTTACAGATACGCAGTATTTT.

In its sample, this clonotype was seen once. The rearrangement links TRBV20-1 to TRBJ2-7, with D perhaps TRBD1 (6 bases). The V gene lost 6 bases and the J gene lost 1 base, with 13 bases spanning the gap. CDR1 is DFQATT and CDR2 is SNEGSKA in the germline V gene (reference sequence). The CDR3 consists of 13 residues. The CDR3 protein is CSAEGVRSYEQYF. As DNA, the CDR3 is TGCAGTGCAGAGGGGGTGCGATCCTACGAGCAGTACTTC.

This clonotype was seen many times. The J gene is TRBJ2-6, the V gene TRBV5-4, with TRBD1 matching over 7 bases. The CDR3 covers 16 residues. After removal of 2 bases from V and 4 bases from J, the junction contained 6 bases not matched to a gene. The V gene's germline CDR1 is SGHNT and CDR2 YYREEE (reference sequence). The CDR3 nucleotides read TGTGCCAGCAGCTTCCCCCCGGGACAGGGGGCCAACGTCCTGACTTTC. Protein product: CASSFPPGQGANVLTF. Combining the CDR3 with reference TRBV5-4 and TRBJ2-6 gives the whole variable domain ETGVTQSPTHLIKTRGQQVTLRCSSQSGHNTVSWYQQALGQGPQFIFQYYREEENGRGNFPPRFSGLQFPNYSSELNVNALELDDSALYLCASSFPPGQGANVLTFGAGSRLTVL.

This clonotype came up many times. The chain couples TRBV7-2 to TRBJ1-1; a possible D gene is TRBD1 (5 bases). Trimming removed 1 base from V and 5 bases from J, with 8 bases in between. CDR3 length: 13 amino acids. The germline V gene encodes CDR1 SGHTA and CDR2 FQGNSA. The CDR3 sequence is CASSLVGVTEAFF. As DNA, the CDR3 is TGTGCCAGCAGCTTAGTGGGGGTTACTGAAGCTTTCTTT.

This clonotype was counted at least ten times. The chain uses TRBV10-3 and TRBJ2-7, with TRBD2 identical over 8 bases. CDR1 and CDR2 from the germline V gene are ENHRY and SYGVKD. This CDR3 comprises 15 residues. The V segment lost 6 bases and the J segment 1 base; nucleotides outside the gene matches: 8. In DNA, the CDR3 is TGTGCCATCAGCGTAACCGGGACTAGTTCCTACGAGCAGTACTTC. It codes for CAISVTGTSSYEQYF.

This clonotype was observed at least ten times. The chain is built from TRBV7-2 and TRBJ2-3, with 11 bases lining up with TRBD2. Losses at the gene ends were 7 bases for V and 8 bases for J; bases not matched to a gene: 11. Per the germline V gene, CDR1 is SGHTA and CDR2 is FQGNSA. The CDR3 sequence is 15 residues long. CDR3 in DNA: TGTGCCAGCATCACTAATAGCGGGGGGGACCTTACGCAGTATTTT. Protein: CASITNSGGDLTQYF.

This clonotype was counted at least ten times. This sequence joins TRBV12-3 or TRBV12-4 and TRBJ1-5; D possibly corresponds to TRBD1 (5 bases). The V gene lost 6 bases and the J gene lost 4 bases, with 13 bases spanning the gap. The CDR3 covers 14 residues. The CDR3 spells CASSLWGSNQPQHF. CDR3 nucleotides: TGTGCCAGCAGCCTTTGGGGGTCAAATCAGCCCCAGCATTTT.

This clonotype has a count of ten or more. This rearrangement joins TRBV4-1 to TRBJ2-3; D is perhaps TRBD2 (6 bases). Germline V gives CDR1 MGHRA, CDR2 YSYEKL. The V end lost 4 bases, the J end lost 2 bases, and 37 bases lay between the germline ends. This CDR3 contains 23 residues. In DNA form, the CDR3 reads TGCGCCAGCAGCCTTGGGGACTTGCCCCCGCCGGGACCTTCTGTCCGCCCCACAGATACGCAGTATTTT. Its protein is CASSLGDLPPPGPSVRPTDTQYF.

This clonotype was counted between two and nine times. The V call is TRBV29-1, the J call TRBJ2-3; D perhaps matches TRBD2 (5 bases). CDR3 size: 11 residues. V was pared by 4 bases and J by 5 bases, with 7 bases between. Germline loops: CDR1 SQVTM, CDR2 ANQGSEA. The CDR3 nucleotides read TGCAGCGTTGGGGGAGAAGATACGCAGTATTTT. It specifies CSVGGEDTQYF.

The chain joins TRBV25-1 to TRBJ2-7, with TRBD2 matching 7 bases. Trimming at V came to 4 bases and at J to 5 bases, leaving 5 bases not matched to a gene. Germline loops: CDR1 MGHDK, CDR2 SYGVNS. The CDR3 contains 13 residues. Written as DNA, the CDR3 is TGTGCCAGCAGTGCGTGGGAGGGCCACGAGCAGTACTTC. Protein: CASSAWEGHEQYF.

This clonotype was recorded many times. The gene calls are TRBV20-1 and TRBJ2-7; a weak D match, TRBD2 (6 bases). CDR1 is DFQATT and CDR2 is SNEGSKA in the germline V gene (reference sequence). V was shortened by 6 bases and J by 5 bases, with 11 bases between the two germline ends. This CDR3 region has 11 residues. The CDR3 reads CSATTSNEQYF. DNA of the CDR3: TGCAGTGCAACGACTAGTAACGAGCAGTACTTC.

This clonotype was observed a few times. The chain has TRBV5-5 and TRBJ2-5; D remains ambiguous. CDR1 and CDR2 (germline): SGHKS, YYEKEE (reference sequence). Between the trimmed V and J ends, which lost 2 bases and 4 bases, there was a span of 12 bases. This CDR3 has 14 amino acids. This CDR3 is CASSLPRLRETQYF. The CDR3, as DNA: TGTGCCAGCAGCTTACCCCGATTAAGAGAGACCCAGTACTTC.

This clonotype showed up many times. J is TRBJ2-1 and V is TRBV20-1; 11 bases align to TRBD1. The CDR3 consists of 16 residues. The V gene's germline CDR1 is DFQATT and CDR2 SNEGSKA (reference sequence). J was trimmed by 5 bases and V by 1 base; bases with no gene match: 7. CDR3 in amino acids: CSARGPDRGLDNEQFF. CDR3 sequence (DNA): TGCAGTGCTAGAGGTCCGGACAGGGGGCTAGACAATGAGCAGTTCTTC.

This clonotype was seen repeatedly, ten times or more. This chain joins TRBV28 and TRBJ1-6; perhaps TRBD1 as D (6 bases). The V gene lost 7 bases and the J gene lost 7 bases, with 11 bases spanning the gap. The CDR3 is made up of 13 amino acids. Germline-derived CDR1 and CDR2 are MDHEN and SYDVKM. This chain's CDR3 is CASIGQGNSPLHF. CDR3 DNA sequence: TGTGCCAGCATTGGTCAGGGGAATTCACCCCTCCACTTT.

This clonotype came up many times. The gene calls are TRBV6-2 or TRBV6-3 and TRBJ2-1, with 12 bases that match TRBD2. Germline loops: CDR1 MNHEY, CDR2 SVGEGT. V lost 4 bases and J lost 8; bases outside the gene matches: 9. The CDR3 contains 16 residues. The CDR3 loop is CASSSDLAGGRHEQFF. The CDR3 DNA follows: TGTGCCAGCAGTTCCGATCTAGCGGGGGGGCGCCATGAGCAGTTCTTC.

In its sample, this clonotype was seen many times. The chain recombines TRBV6-6 with TRBJ1-6, with D perhaps TRBD1 (5 bases). Trimming removed 5 bases at V and 14 bases at J, with 10 bases between. CDR1 is MNHNY, CDR2 SVGAGI, per germline (reference sequence). CDR3 length: 11 residues. The CDR3 DNA reads as TGTGCCAGCAGTACTCAGGGAACCCTCCACTTT. Its translation is CASSTQGTLHF.

A note on this clonotype: With a much larger clone just one base away, this may be a read error. This sequence joins TRBV6-5 and TRBJ2-2; the D is unclear. This CDR3 has 14 amino acids. Germline V lookup: CDR1 MNHEY, CDR2 SVGAGI. This CDR3 is CASSYGSGTVELFF. The DNA of the CDR3 is TGTGCCAGCAGTTACGGCAGTGGCACCGTGGAGCTGTTTTTT.

The chain employs TRBV11-2 and TRBJ2-7; maybe TRBD1 (6 bases). Looked up from germline, CDR1 is SGHAT and CDR2 is FQNNGV. Trimming left V 3 bases short and J 4 bases short, with 16 bases between. This CDR3 region has 15 residues. The CDR3 sequence is CASSLTSGQVYEQYF. Here the CDR3 DNA reads TGTGCCAGCAGCTTGACATCGGGACAAGTTTACGAGCAGTACTTC. Together with reference TRBV11-2 and TRBJ2-7, the CDR3 gives the full variable domain: EAGVAQSPRYKIIEKRQSVAFWCNPISGHATLYWYQQILGQGPKLLIQFQNNGVVDDSQLPKDRFSAERLKGVDSTLKIQPAKLEDSAVYLCASSLTSGQVYEQYFGPGTRLTVT.

This clonotype was counted many times. V usage is TRBV23-1 and J usage is TRBJ2-4; D perhaps matches TRBD1 (6 bases). TRBV23-1 falls under the ORF class, with uncertain function. The CDR3 contains 19 residues. V gave up 1 base and J gave up 3 bases, with 22 bases separating them. This CDR3 reads CASSQYISGTRVDKNIQYF. The CDR3 bases are TGCGCCAGCAGTCAATATATTTCCGGGACAAGAGTTGACAAAAACATTCAGTACTTC.

This clonotype was seen at least ten times. The chain couples TRBV20-1 to TRBJ1-4, with D possibly matching TRBD1 (6 bases). The CDR3 is 13 amino acids. Trimming removed 8 bases from V and 8 bases from J, with 18 bases in between. CDR1 DFQATT and CDR2 SNEGSKA come from the germline V gene (reference sequence). The CDR3 spells CSTFLSGAEKLFF. Written as DNA, the CDR3 is TGCAGTACCTTCTTGTCAGGGGCGGAAAAACTGTTTTTT.

The chain carries TRBV29-1 and TRBJ2-3; 10 bases align to TRBD2. With 0 bases clipped from V and 1 base from J, the junction kept 7 bases outside the gene matches. The germline gives CDR1 SQVTM, CDR2 ANQGSEA. The CDR3 contains 17 residues. In DNA form, the CDR3 reads TGCAGCGTTGAAGATATCCCCGGGACTAGCGGCACAGATACGCAGTATTTT. Translating gives CSVEDIPGTSGTDTQYF.

This clonotype was counted at least ten times. An end of the junction does not agree with germline; a read error may underlie this. The rearrangement links TRBV7-7 to TRBJ2-3; 7 nucleotides match TRBD2. Germline-derived CDR1 and CDR2 are SSHAT and FNYEAQ (reference sequence). The CDR3 totals 14 residues. CDR3 in DNA: TGTGCTAGCAGCCTGTTCGGGGGGTCAGATACGCAGTATTTT. Translation gives CASSLFGGSDTQYF.

This clonotype was detected many times. The chain recombines TRBV20-1 with TRBJ1-5; D remains unclear. This CDR3 contains 13 residues. V lost 0 bases to trimming and J lost 5 bases, with 8 bases between them. Germline loops: CDR1 DFQATT, CDR2 SNEGSKA (reference sequence). Here the CDR3 DNA reads TGCAGTGCTAGAGATGGGGAGTATCAGCCCCAGCATTTT. Encoded protein: CSARDGEYQPQHF.

This clonotype occurred many times. This rearrangement joins TRBV4-1 to TRBJ2-5; the match to TRBD2 covers 8 bases. CDR1 and CDR2 (germline): MGHRA, YSYEKL. CDR3 size: 15 residues. Trimming at V came to 3 bases and at J to 2 bases, leaving 5 bases not matched to a gene. The CDR3 loop is CASSHGIAGQETQYF. In DNA form, the CDR3 reads TGCGCCAGCAGCCACGGGATAGCGGGACAAGAGACCCAGTACTTC.

This clonotype was counted many times. The gene calls are TRBV6-6 and TRBJ2-7, with 10 bases fitting TRBD2. CDR1 MNHNY and CDR2 SVGAGI come from the germline V gene (reference sequence). The CDR3 loop spans 17 amino acids. J was trimmed by 0 bases and V by 2 bases; bases with no gene match: 7. CDR3 region: CASSYDASGGLSYEQYF. The CDR3 DNA is TGTGCCAGCAGTTACGACGCTAGCGGGGGCCTCTCCTACGAGCAGTACTTC.

In this sample, this clonotype turned up many times. The CDR3 DNA reads TGCGCCACCCGAGGAGGGGGGGATGGCACTGAAGCTTTCTTT. Residues: CATRGGGDGTEAFF. The chain uses TRBV5-1 and TRBJ1-1, with D possibly being TRBD1 (6 bases). Trimming shortened V by 9 bases and J by 4 bases, and 19 bases separated the two germline ends. This CDR3 comprises 14 residues. Germline V CDR1 and CDR2: SGHRS, YFSETQ.